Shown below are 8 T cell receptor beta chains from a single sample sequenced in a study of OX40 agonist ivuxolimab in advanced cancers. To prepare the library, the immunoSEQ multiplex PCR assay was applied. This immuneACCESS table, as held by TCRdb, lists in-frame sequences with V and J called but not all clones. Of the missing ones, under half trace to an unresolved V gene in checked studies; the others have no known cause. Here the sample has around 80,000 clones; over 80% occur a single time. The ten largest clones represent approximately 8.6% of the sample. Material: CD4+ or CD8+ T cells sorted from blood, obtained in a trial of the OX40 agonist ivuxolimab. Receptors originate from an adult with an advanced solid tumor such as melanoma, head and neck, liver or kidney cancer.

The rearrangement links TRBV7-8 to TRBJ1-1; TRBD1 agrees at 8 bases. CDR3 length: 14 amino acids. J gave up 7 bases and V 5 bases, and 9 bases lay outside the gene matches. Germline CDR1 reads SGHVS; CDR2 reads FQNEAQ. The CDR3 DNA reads TGTGCCAGCAGCCCACAGGGGGGGAGCATTGAAGCTTTCTTT. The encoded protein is CASSPQGGSIEAFF.

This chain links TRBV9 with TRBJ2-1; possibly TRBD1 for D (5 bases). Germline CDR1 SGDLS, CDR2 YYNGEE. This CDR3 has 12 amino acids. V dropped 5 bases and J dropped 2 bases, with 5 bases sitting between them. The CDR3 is CASRGPYNEQFF. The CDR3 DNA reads TGTGCCAGCAGGGGGCCCTACAATGAGCAGTTCTTC.

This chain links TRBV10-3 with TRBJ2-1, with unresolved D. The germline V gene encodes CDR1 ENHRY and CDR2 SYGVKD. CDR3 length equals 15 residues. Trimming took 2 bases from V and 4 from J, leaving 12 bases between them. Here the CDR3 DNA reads TGTGCCATCAGTGAGATTGGTGTACAGTACAATGAGCAGTTCTTC. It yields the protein CAISEIGVQYNEQFF.

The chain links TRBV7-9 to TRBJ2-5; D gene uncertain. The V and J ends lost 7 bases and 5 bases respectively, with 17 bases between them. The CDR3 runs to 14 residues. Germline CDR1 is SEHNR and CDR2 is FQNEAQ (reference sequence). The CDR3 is CASTNLPPEETQYF. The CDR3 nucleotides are TGTGCCAGCACGAATTTACCCCCTGAGGAGACCCAGTACTTC.

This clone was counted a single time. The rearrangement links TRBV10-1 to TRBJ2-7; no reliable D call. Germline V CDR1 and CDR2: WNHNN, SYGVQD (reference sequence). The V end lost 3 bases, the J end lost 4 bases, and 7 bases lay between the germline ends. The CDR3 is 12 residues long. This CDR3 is CASSDVGYEQYF. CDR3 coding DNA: TGCGCCAGCAGTGATGTTGGATACGAGCAGTACTTC.

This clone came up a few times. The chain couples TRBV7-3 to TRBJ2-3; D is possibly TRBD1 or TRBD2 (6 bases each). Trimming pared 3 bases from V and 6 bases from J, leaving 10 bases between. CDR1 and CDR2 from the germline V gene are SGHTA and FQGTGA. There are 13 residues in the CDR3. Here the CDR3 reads CASSLGGSDTQYF. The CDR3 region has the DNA TGTGCCAGCAGCTTGGGGGGCTCGGATACGCAGTATTTT.

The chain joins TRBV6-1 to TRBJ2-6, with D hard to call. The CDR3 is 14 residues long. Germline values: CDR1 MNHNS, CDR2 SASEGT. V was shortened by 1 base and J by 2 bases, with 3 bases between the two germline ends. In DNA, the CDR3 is TGTGCCAGCAGTGAAGTCCCTGGGGCCAACGTCCTGACTTTC. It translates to CASSEVPGANVLTF.

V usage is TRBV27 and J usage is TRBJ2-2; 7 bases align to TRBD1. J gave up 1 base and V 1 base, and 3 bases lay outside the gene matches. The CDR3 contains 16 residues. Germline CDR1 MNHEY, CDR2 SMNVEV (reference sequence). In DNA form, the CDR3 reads TGTGCCAGCAGTTTATATTGGACAGGGAACACCGGGGAGCTGTTTTTT. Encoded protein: CASSLYWTGNTGELFF.